This T cell receptor (beta chain) originates from a study of cytomegalovirus exposure and HLA in healthy donors. Germline loops: CDR1 LGHNA, CDR2 YNFKEQ. There are 14 residues in the CDR3. V was cut by 1 base and J by 1 base, with 7 bases left in between. Primers: 60 Vbeta forward and 13 Jbeta reverse. TCRdb's copy holds only in-frame clones and misses some; the assay was immunoSEQ multiplex PCR. This sample has about 210,000 clones, with around 82% found just once. Sample: PBMCs. The J gene is TRBJ1-1, the V gene TRBV4-2; weak D call: TRBD1 (5 bases). The receptor was derived from a woman in her twenties or thirties in good health and CMV-seropositive. CDR3 nucleotide sequence: TGTGCCAGCAGCCAAGGGACATCGAACACTGAAGCTTTCTTT. Encoded protein: CASSQGTSNTEAFF.